The rows below give T cell receptor beta chains drawn from one sample of a study of post-analysis software for immune sequencing data. TCRdb reanalysed the PCR reads using MiXCR and keeps one entry per CDR3 protein. The table includes about 430,000 distinct CDR3 sequences, approximately 39% detected once. Material: blood. These receptors all come from a girl aged 2 to 9 with multiple sclerosis. The CDR3 runs from the conserved cysteine through the conserved F or W. A D gene is named only where the DNA matches it firmly. Not every row has a clone size; where given, it reads once, few, many or a size class.

clone_size j_call d_call v_call cdr3_aa cdr3_nt
few TRBJ2-7 . TRBV20-1 CSARWGITSYEQYF TGCAGTGCTAGGTGGGGGATAACCTCCTACGAGCAGTACTTC
. TRBJ2-1 TRBD2 TRBV7-8 CASSLGLAGVSAWDRREQFF TGTGCCAGCAGCTTAGGACTAGCGGGAGTGTCGGCTTGGGATCGGCGAGAGCAGTTCTTC
. TRBJ2-7 TRBD1 TRBV6-5 CASRPDGTGTYEQYF TGTGCCAGCAGACCTGACGGGACAGGGACCTACGAGCAGTACTTC
. TRBJ1-1 . TRBV3-1 CASSLTWGVTEAFF TGTGCCAGCAGCCTCACGTGGGGGGTCACTGAAGCTTTCTTT
. TRBJ1-5 . TRBV2 CASSDRDMGNSNQPQHF TGTGCCAGCAGTGACAGGGATATGGGGAATAGCAATCAGCCCCAGCATTTT
few TRBJ2-1 . TRBV27 CASSLGGEYNEQFF TGTGCCAGCAGTTTGGGTGGGGAATACAATGAGCAGTTCTTC
few TRBJ2-2 TRBD1 TRBV7-3 CASSLRTGRNTGELFF TGTGCCAGCAGCTTACGGACAGGGCGCAACACCGGGGAGCTGTTTTTT
. TRBJ2-1 TRBD1 TRBV6-2/TRBV6-3 CASSWGQAPYNEQFF TGTGCCAGCAGTTGGGGACAGGCCCCGTACAATGAGCAGTTCTTC
. TRBJ2-7 TRBD1 TRBV5-1 CASSLIPGQVVSYEQYF TGCGCCAGCAGCTTGATTCCTGGACAGGTCGTCTCCTACGAGCAGTACTTC
. TRBJ2-5 TRBD1 TRBV20-1 CSVKDRGETQYF TGCAGTGTTAAGGACAGGGGAGAGACCCAGTACTTC
many TRBJ2-3 . TRBV24-1 CATATGFSTDTQYF TGTGCCACCGCAACCGGGTTTAGCACAGATACGCAGTATTTT
. TRBJ1-2 TRBD1 TRBV7-2 CASSWDRDYGYTF TGTGCCAGCAGCTGGGACAGGGACTATGGCTACACCTTC
. TRBJ1-2 . TRBV20-1 CSATWARPDYGYTF TGCAGTGCTACATGGGCCCGACCGGACTATGGCTACACCTTC
. TRBJ1-2 . TRBV5-1 CASSLWEGYGYTF TGCGCCAGCAGCCTCTGGGAGGGCTATGGCTACACCTTC
large TRBJ2-3 TRBD1 TRBV9 CASSEGNQGADTQYF TGTGCCAGCAGCGAGGGGAACCAGGGGGCAGATACGCAGTATTTT
few TRBJ2-1 . TRBV2 CASRNSGGSYNEQFF TGCGCCAGCAGAAACTCTGGCGGGTCCTACAATGAGCAGTTCTTC
. TRBJ2-1 . TRBV7-2 CASSLGIQHNEQFF TGTGCCAGCAGCTTAGGGATCCAGCACAATGAGCAGTTTTTC
. TRBJ2-7 TRBD1 TRBV7-8 CASSLGGDRGGEQYF TGTGCCAGCAGCTTAGGGGGGGACAGGGGTGGCGAGCAGTACTTC
. TRBJ1-2 TRBD1 TRBV29-1 CSVDPLGSDRAGYTF TGCAGCGTTGACCCCTTAGGGTCGGACAGGGCTGGCTACACCTTC
few TRBJ2-3 . TRBV24-1 CATTAGLTDTQYF TGTGCCACCACTGCGGGCCTCACAGATACGCAGTATTTT
. TRBJ2-7 . TRBV10-3 CAISDDSPSSYEQYF TGTGCCATCAGTGACGACTCCCCGAGCTCCTACGAGCAGTACTTC
. TRBJ1-6 . TRBV20-1 CSALGALGNSPLHF TGCAGTGCTCTCGGGGCCTTGGGTAATTCACCCCTCCACTTT
few TRBJ2-7 TRBD2 TRBV12-3/TRBV12-4 CASSFTSVYEQYF TGTGCCAGCAGTTTTACTAGCGTCTACGAGCAGTACTTC
. TRBJ1-1 . TRBV18 CASSPPNEVTEAFF TGTGCCAGCTCACCACCGAATGAAGTTACTGAAGCTTTCTTT
. TRBJ1-5 . TRBV15 CATSRDWGQINQPQHF TGTGCCACCAGCAGAGATTGGGGCCAAATCAATCAGCCCCAGCATTTT
. TRBJ2-1 . TRBV20-1 CSARLPGQYNEQFF TGCAGTGCTAGACTCCCGGGCCAATACAATGAGCAGTTCTTC
few TRBJ2-7 . TRBV12-3/TRBV12-4 CASSGELGGASYEQYF TGTGCCAGCAGCGGAGAACTGGGGGGCGCGTCCTACGAGCAGTACTTC
few TRBJ2-1 TRBD2 TRBV9 CASSPLAGGVSNEQFF TGTGCCAGCAGCCCCCTAGCGGGAGGGGTCTCCAATGAGCAGTTCTTC
. TRBJ1-6 . TRBV20-1 CSARLAKTESPLHF TGCAGTGCTAGACTAGCCAAAACGGAGTCACCCCTCCACTTT
few TRBJ2-7 . TRBV2 CASILGRYEQYF TGTGCCAGCATTCTCGGACGCTACGAGCAGTACTTC
many TRBJ1-1 . TRBV4-1 CASSQDSGETEAFF TGCGCCAGCAGCCAAGATTCGGGGGAAACTGAAGCTTTCTTT
. TRBJ2-1 TRBD1 TRBV3-1 CVSSQDPTGSEQFF TGTGTCAGCAGCCAAGACCCGACAGGGAGCGAGCAGTTCTTC
. TRBJ2-3 TRBD2 TRBV7-2 CASSLSGMHADTQYF TGTGCCAGCAGCCTCAGCGGGATGCACGCAGATACGCAGTATTTT
once TRBJ1-4 TRBD1 TRBV27 CASSSRQGESTNEKLFF TGTGCCAGCAGTTCGCGACAGGGGGAGTCAACTAATGAAAAACTGTTTTTT
. TRBJ2-7 . TRBV9 CASSAGPSDLTPAYEQYF TGTGCCAGCAGCGCGGGACCGTCAGACCTAACCCCCGCCTACGAGCAGTACTTC
few TRBJ1-5 . TRBV20-1 CSAKPETSNQPQHF TGCAGTGCTAAGCCGGAGACCAGCAATCAGCCCCAGCATTTT
. TRBJ2-7 . TRBV7-2 CANSLVEQYF TGTGCCAACAGCTTAGTCGAGCAGTACTTC
once TRBJ2-7 . TRBV7-2 CASSVELGAAYEQYF TGTGCCAGCAGCGTAGAGCTCGGTGCAGCCTACGAGCAGTACTTC
. TRBJ2-3 TRBD1 TRBV29-1 CSVVRTGGVDTQYF TGCAGCGTTGTACGGACAGGGGGCGTAGATACGCAGTATTTT
. TRBJ2-1 . TRBV20-1 CSARAQDLYNEQFF TGCAGTGCTAGAGCCCAAGACCTTTACAATGAGCAGTTCTTC
few TRBJ1-4 TRBD1 TRBV10-3 CAISRQGGSEKLFF TGTGCCATCAGTCGACAGGGTGGGAGTGAAAAACTGTTTTTT
few TRBJ2-5 . TRBV28 CASSTIDNSETQYF TGTGCCAGCAGTACCATTGACAATTCAGAGACCCAGTACTTC
few TRBJ2-5 . TRBV14 CASSHLTETQYF TGTGCCAGCAGCCACCTTACAGAGACCCAGTACTTC
. TRBJ2-5 TRBD2 TRBV11-2 CAGSLVLAGSMQETQYF TGTGCCGGCAGCTTAGTTTTAGCGGGAAGTATGCAAGAGACCCAGTACTTC
few TRBJ2-3 . TRBV20-1 CSARGVGETDTQYF TGCAGTGCTAGAGGGGTCGGTGAGACAGATACGCAGTATTTT
. TRBJ1-1 . TRBV28 CASSTMMNTEAFF TGTGCCAGCAGTACGATGATGAACACTGAAGCTTTCTTT
. TRBJ1-1 . TRBV7-2 CASSPRTDGRAFF TGTGCCAGCAGCCCAAGGACGGACGGCCGGGCTTTCTTT
few TRBJ2-1 TRBD2 TRBV2 CASSLPGPPVLAGHNEQFF TGTGCCAGCAGCCTTCCGGGGCCGCCTGTTTTAGCGGGACACAATGAGCAGTTCTTC
. TRBJ2-1 . TRBV20-1 CSASPGGQYNEQFF TGCAGTGCTAGCCCCGGGGGCCAGTACAATGAGCAGTTCTTC
few TRBJ2-1 TRBD2 TRBV5-1 CASSFGGGYNEQFF TGCGCCAGCAGCTTTGGGGGGGGCTACAATGAGCAGTTCTTC
many TRBJ2-7 TRBD2 TRBV29-1 CSVGLAGVNEQYF TGCAGCGTTGGCCTAGCGGGAGTGAACGAGCAGTACTTC
few TRBJ2-1 TRBD2 TRBV15 CATSARLAGGHNEQFF TGTGCCACCAGCGCCCGACTAGCGGGAGGCCACAATGAGCAGTTCTTC
many TRBJ2-1 . TRBV9 CASSVDRVNEQFF TGTGCCAGCAGCGTAGACAGGGTCAATGAGCAGTTCTTC
. TRBJ2-1 TRBD2 TRBV7-2 CASSPRGVNEQFF TGTGCCAGCAGCCCTCGGGGGGTTAATGAGCAGTTCTTC
. TRBJ1-5 . TRBV5-1 CASSPDRFGQPQHF TGCGCCAGCAGCCCTGACAGGTTTGGTCAGCCCCAGCATTTT
. TRBJ2-1 . TRBV7-2 CASSLGRVDIPYNEQFF TGTGCCAGCAGCTTAGGTAGGGTAGATATCCCCTACAATGAGCAGTTCTTC
. TRBJ1-1 . TRBV20-1 CSARSAGNTEAFF TGCAGTGCTAGATCGGCCGGTAACACTGAAGCTTTCTTT
. TRBJ1-6 . TRBV28 CASIPGDKGSSPLHF TGTGCCAGCATCCCAGGAGACAAAGGAAGCTCACCCCTCCACTTT
. TRBJ1-4 . TRBV7-8 CASTLDSATNEKLFF TGTGCCAGCACCCTAGACAGTGCAACTAATGAAAAACTGTTTTTT
. TRBJ2-1 TRBD2 TRBV9 CASSVFASGNNEQFF TGTGCCAGCAGCGTATTTGCTAGCGGGAACAATGAGCAGTTCTTC